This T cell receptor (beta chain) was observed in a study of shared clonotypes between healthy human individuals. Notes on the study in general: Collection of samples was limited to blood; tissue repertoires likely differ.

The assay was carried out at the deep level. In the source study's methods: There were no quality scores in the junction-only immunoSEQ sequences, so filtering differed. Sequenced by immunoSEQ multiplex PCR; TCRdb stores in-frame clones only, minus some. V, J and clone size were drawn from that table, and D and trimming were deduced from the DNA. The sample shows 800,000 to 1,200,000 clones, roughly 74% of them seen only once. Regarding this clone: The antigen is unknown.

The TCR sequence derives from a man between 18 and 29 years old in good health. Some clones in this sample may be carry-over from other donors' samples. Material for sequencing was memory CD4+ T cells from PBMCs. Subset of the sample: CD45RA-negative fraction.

This CDR3 reads CSARVGNEQYF. The CDR3 coding sequence is TGCAGTGCTAGAGTGGGGAACGAGCAGTACTTC. The gene calls are TRBV20-1 and TRBJ2-7; D unclear. This CDR3 region has 11 residues. V was trimmed by 1 base and J by 5 bases, leaving 6 bases between them. Germline V gene lookup returns CDR1 DFQATT and CDR2 SNEGSKA (reference sequence).